A selection of T cell receptor beta chains follows, all from one sample in a study of T cell repertoires in cytomegalovirus infection. No antigen has been assigned to these receptors. TCRdb recomputed calls from the reads with MiXCR, one row per CDR3 protein. The repertoire has about 89,000 distinct CDR3 sequences, roughly 29% of them found once; the top ten carry about three quarters. The source was CD8+ T cells from cultured PBMCs, collected from culture after CMV antigen stimulation. These receptors originate from a human donor in good health (CMV status not recorded). Some clones in this sample may be carry-over from other donors' samples. The CDR3 runs from the conserved cysteine through the conserved F or W. Each record gives: D gene, V gene, clone size, J gene, CDR3 DNA, CDR3 protein. D genes are given only for firm matches. Expanded clones get a size class; other rows say once, few or many, or leave the size out.

>.|TRBV7-6|many|TRBJ2-1
TGTGCCAGCAGCCTAGCTGGGGGCCCTAGCTCCTACAATGAGCAGTTCTTC
CASSLAGGPSSYNEQFF
>TRBD2|TRBV11-2|.|TRBJ2-5
TGTGCCAGCAGCTCGAGCGGGGGTGTAGAGACCCAGTACTTC
CASSSSGGVETQYF
>.|TRBV9|many|TRBJ1-6
TGTGCCAGCAGCGTAGGTCTCCTAAATAATTCACCCCTCCACTTT
CASSVGLLNNSPLHF
>.|TRBV27|.|TRBJ2-4
TGTGCCAGCAGTCCGGGCCAGGTCATGTGGAGAAACATTCAGTACTTC
CASSPGQVMWRNIQYF
>.|TRBV12-3/TRBV12-4|many|TRBJ1-5
TGTGCCAGCAGTTTTACAGGGAGTATATATCAGCCCCAGCATTTT
CASSFTGSIYQPQHF
>.|TRBV7-6|.|TRBJ2-3
TGTGCCAGCAGCTTAGTCACCCCGATACCGGATGCGCAGTATTTT
CASSLVTPIPDAQYF
>.|TRBV4-1|.|TRBJ1-1
TGCGCCAGCAGCCAAGTTCCCTCGACACCCATGAACACTGAAGCTTTCTTT
CASSQVPSTPMNTEAFF
>.|TRBV6-5|few|TRBJ2-1
TGTGCCAGCAGTTACTTGGGGAATAATGAGCAGTTCTTC
CASSYLGNNEQFF
>.|TRBV11-3|many|TRBJ1-2
TGTGCCAGCAGCTTAGGCCCCCCGGGGTACTATGGCTACACCTTC
CASSLGPPGYYGYTF
>TRBD1|TRBV20-1|few|TRBJ2-6
TGCAGTGCTAGATCATCAACAGGGGGCCGGGACTCTGGGGCCAACGTCCTGACTTTC
CSARSSTGGRDSGANVLTF
>TRBD1|TRBV9|.|TRBJ2-2
TGTGCCAGCAGCGCTACGGGACAGGGTAGCACCGGGGAGCTGTTTTTT
CASSATGQGSTGELFF
>.|TRBV24-1|.|TRBJ1-2
TGTGCCACCAGTGATCCTGAGAGGGGGGGCTACACCTTC
CATSDPERGGYTF
>TRBD1|TRBV27|.|TRBJ2-1
TGTGCCAGCAGTTTGTCCCGGGACAGGGGTGGGAATGAGCAGTTCTTC
CASSLSRDRGGNEQFF
>.|TRBV11-2|few|TRBJ1-2
TGTGCCAGCAGCACCCGAGGGGGGAGCGACTATGGCTACACCTTC
CASSTRGGSDYGYTF
>.|TRBV20-1|few|TRBJ1-2
TGCAGTGCTGCGGGTTGGGCAGGCCGGGAGGACTCCTATGGCTACACCTTC
CSAAGWAGREDSYGYTF
>.|TRBV19|.|TRBJ2-1
TGTGCCAGTAGTTTAGGGGCCTCCTACAATGAGCAGTTCTTC
CASSLGASYNEQFF
>.|TRBV19|few|TRBJ2-5
TGTGCCAGTAGTATAGGGACGATCCAAGAGACCCAGTACTTC
CASSIGTIQETQYF
>.|TRBV4-2|few|TRBJ1-2
TGTGCCAGCAGCCAAGAATCTCTTGGGGGGTACACCTTC
CASSQESLGGYTF
>TRBD2|TRBV6-6|many|TRBJ2-2
TGTGCCAGCAGTTACTCCCGACTAGCGGGGAATACCGGGGAGCTGTTTTTT
CASSYSRLAGNTGELFF
>.|TRBV2|few|TRBJ1-1
TGTGCCAGCAGTGCGTTTTGGGGACAGAACACTGAAGCTTTCTTT
CASSAFWGQNTEAFF
>.|TRBV5-6|many|TRBJ1-3
TGTGCCAGCAGCTCCCCCGGCAGGACCTCTGGAAACACCATATATTTT
CASSSPGRTSGNTIYF
>TRBD1|TRBV5-6|.|TRBJ1-2
TGTGCCAGCAGCGGCCCGGGACAGGTTGGCTATGGCTACACCTTC
CASSGPGQVGYGYTF
>TRBD1|TRBV2|many|TRBJ1-1
TGTGCCAGCAGAGGGGGCAACACTGAAGCTTTCTTT
CASRGGNTEAFF
>TRBD2|TRBV6-5|few|TRBJ2-3
TGTGCCAGCAGTTACTCGGGGCTAGCGGGGGACAGCACAGATACGCAGTATTTT
CASSYSGLAGDSTDTQYF
>.|TRBV28|many|TRBJ2-5
TGTGCCAGCAGTTTAACGCTAGTAGGGCTCCAAGAGACCCAGTACTTC
CASSLTLVGLQETQYF
>.|TRBV7-9|once|TRBJ2-3
TGTGCCAGCGCCAAAGGGGACCCCACCCCCGATACGCAGTATTTT
CASAKGDPTPDTQYF
>.|TRBV27|.|TRBJ2-1
TGTGCCAGCAGTTTATCACAGAGGAATGAGCAGTTCTTC
CASSLSQRNEQFF
>.|TRBV12-3/TRBV12-4|many|TRBJ2-3
TGTGCCAGCAGTTCCCCCGGGGGGCGCGCCGATTTT
CASSSPGGRADF
>.|TRBV28|.|TRBJ1-5
TGTGCCAGCAGGCCTACAGGGATCGGGAGCAATCAGCCCCAGCTTTTT
CASRPTGIGSNQPQLF
>.|TRBV2|few|TRBJ2-7
TGTGCCAGCAGTCGTCCCAACTACGAGCAGTACTTC
CASSRPNYEQYF
>.|TRBV27|few|TRBJ2-7
TGTGCCAGCAGTTTATCTCTAACACACTCCTACGAGCAGTACTTC
CASSLSLTHSYEQYF
>.|TRBV3-1|.|TRBJ2-4
TGTGCCAACAGCCAAGAGGCCGGGACAAACATTCAGTACTTC
CANSQEAGTNIQYF
>TRBD2|TRBV10-3|.|TRBJ2-5
TGTGCCATCAACCGACTAGCGGGGCGCGAGACCCAGTACTTC
CAINRLAGRETQYF
>TRBD1|TRBV7-2|many|TRBJ1-1
TGTGCCAGCAGCTCTGGGACAGTTGGTGGGTCCACTGAAGCTTTCTTT
CASSSGTVGGSTEAFF
>.|TRBV11-3|.|TRBJ2-5
TGTGCCAGCAGCCATCGGGTCGAACCAGAGACCCAGTACTTC
CASSHRVEPETQYF
>.|TRBV6-5|.|TRBJ2-3
TGTGCCAGCAGTTACGCCACTAGCACAGATACGCAGTATTTT
CASSYATSTDTQYF
>.|TRBV5-6|few|TRBJ1-1
TGTGCCAGCAGTTGGGGGACATACACTGAAGCTTTCTTT
CASSWGTYTEAFF
>TRBD2|TRBV2|.|TRBJ2-1
TGTGCCAGCAGTGAGCAGGAACTAGCGGGGGCACATGAGCAGTTCTTC
CASSEQELAGAHEQFF
>.|TRBV7-9|.|TRBJ1-2
TGTGCCAGCAGCCCATTCGGCAGGGAACAAGTATATGGCTACACCTTC
CASSPFGREQVYGYTF
>.|TRBV10-2|many|TRBJ1-1
TGCGCCAGCAGTGTTGGGGGGCGAGGTGAAGCTTTCTTT
CASSVGGRGEAFF
>.|TRBV4-1|once|TRBJ2-1
TGCGCCAGCAGCCAAGGCGCCGGCTACAATGAGCAGTTCTTC
CASSQGAGYNEQFF
>.|TRBV27|.|TRBJ2-1
TGTGCCAGCACCTTAGTGGGGGGGCCCTACAATGAGCAGTTCTTC
CASTLVGGPYNEQFF
>TRBD2|TRBV28|.|TRBJ2-5
TGTGCCAGCAGCTCGGGACTAGCAACGGAGACCCAGTACTTC
CASSSGLATETQYF
>.|TRBV7-8|few|TRBJ2-7
TGTGCCAGCAGCTTATGGCAGGGCCCTACCTACGAGCAGTACTTC
CASSLWQGPTYEQYF
>.|TRBV12-3/TRBV12-4|few|TRBJ2-7
TGTGCCAGCAGTTTCATGGGGGCGCGGAGTAACGAGCAGTACTTC
CASSFMGARSNEQYF
>.|TRBV7-2|.|TRBJ1-5
TGTGCCAGCAGCTTAGCAGGACATGGGCAGCCCCAGCATTTT
CASSLAGHGQPQHF
>TRBD1|TRBV7-2|many|TRBJ1-1
TGTGCCAGCAGCTCATCTACAGGGGTGAACACTGAAGCTTTCTTT
CASSSSTGVNTEAFF
>.|TRBV2|.|TRBJ1-5
TGTGCCAGCAGGGCTTATGGAACAGGAGATCAGCCCCAGCATTTT
CASRAYGTGDQPQHF
>.|TRBV11-3|many|TRBJ2-7
TGTGCCAGCAGCGCTACTCGACCCCCCACCTACGAGCAGTACTTC
CASSATRPPTYEQYF
>TRBD2|TRBV7-8|many|TRBJ2-1
TGTGCCAGCAGCTCCGGGACTAGCGGGGGCGGCCTATTCGGTGAGCAGTTCTTC
CASSSGTSGGGLFGEQFF
>.|TRBV20-1|.|TRBJ2-7
TGCAGTGCTAGCGCAGAGATAAGAGGAGACGAGCAGTACTTC
CSASAEIRGDEQYF
>TRBD1|TRBV19|few|TRBJ1-1
TGTGCCAGTAGTATATACCCTGATCAGGGGGCTCGAAACACTGAAGCTTTCTTT
CASSIYPDQGARNTEAFF
>.|TRBV6-5|many|TRBJ2-5
TGTGCCAGCAGTTACGGAGGGAGTAACCAAGAGACCCAGTACTTC
CASSYGGSNQETQYF
>TRBD2|TRBV4-3|.|TRBJ2-1
TGCGCCAGCAGCCCCGGGGGGGACTCCTACAATGAGCAGTTCTTC
CASSPGGDSYNEQFF
>.|TRBV27|many|TRBJ1-2
TGTGCCAGCAGACAGGTCGCTAGCTATGGCTACACCTTC
CASRQVASYGYTF
>TRBD2|TRBV28|.|TRBJ2-1
TGTGCCAGCAGATACGGACTAGCGGGGGGACTGGGTGAGCAGTTCTTC
CASRYGLAGGLGEQFF
>.|TRBV4-2|many|TRBJ1-1
TGTGCCAGCAGCCAAGCAGCGGAGGTGAACACTGAAGCTTTCTTT
CASSQAAEVNTEAFF
>.|TRBV28|.|TRBJ1-1
TGTGCCAGCAGTTCATACACTGAAGCTTTCTTT
CASSSYTEAFF
>.|TRBV27|.|TRBJ1-2
TGTGCCAGCAGTACCGACAGGTCAGAAGCTAACTATGGCTACACCTTC
CASSTDRSEANYGYTF